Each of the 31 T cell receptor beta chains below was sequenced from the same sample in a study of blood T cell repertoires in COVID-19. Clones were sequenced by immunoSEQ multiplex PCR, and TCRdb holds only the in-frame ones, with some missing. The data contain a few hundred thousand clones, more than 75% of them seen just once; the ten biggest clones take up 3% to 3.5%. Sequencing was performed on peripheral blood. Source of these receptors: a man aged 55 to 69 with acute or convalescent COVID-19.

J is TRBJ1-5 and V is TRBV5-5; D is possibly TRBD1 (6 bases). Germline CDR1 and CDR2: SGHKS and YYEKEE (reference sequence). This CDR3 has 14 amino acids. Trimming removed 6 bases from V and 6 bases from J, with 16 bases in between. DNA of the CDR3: TGTGCCAGCAACACTGAAACAGGGCGTCAGCCCCAGCATTTT. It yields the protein CASNTETGRQPQHF.

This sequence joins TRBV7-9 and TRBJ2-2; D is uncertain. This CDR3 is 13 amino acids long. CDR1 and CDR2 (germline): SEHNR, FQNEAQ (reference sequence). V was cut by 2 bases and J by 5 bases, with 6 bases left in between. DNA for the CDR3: TGTGCCAGCAGCTTATCGAGAACCGGGGAGCTGTTTTTT. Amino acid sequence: CASSLSRTGELFF.

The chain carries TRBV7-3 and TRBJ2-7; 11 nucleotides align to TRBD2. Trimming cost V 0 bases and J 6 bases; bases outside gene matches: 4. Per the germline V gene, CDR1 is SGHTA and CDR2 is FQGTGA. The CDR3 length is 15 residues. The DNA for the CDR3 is TGTGCCAGCAGCTTAACAGGTCTAGCGGGGGGCGAGCAGTACTTC. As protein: CASSLTGLAGGEQYF.

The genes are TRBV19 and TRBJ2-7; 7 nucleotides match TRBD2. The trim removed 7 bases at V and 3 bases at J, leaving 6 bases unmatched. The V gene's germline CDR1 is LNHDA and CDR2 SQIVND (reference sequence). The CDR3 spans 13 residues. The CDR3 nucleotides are TGTGCCAGTATTCAGCGGGGCCTCTACGAGCAGTACTTC. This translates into CASIQRGLYEQYF.

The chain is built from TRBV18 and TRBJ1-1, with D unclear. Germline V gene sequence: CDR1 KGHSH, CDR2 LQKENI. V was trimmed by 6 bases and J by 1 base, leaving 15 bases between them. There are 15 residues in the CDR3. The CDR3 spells CASSRNLGPNTEAFF. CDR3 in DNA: TGTGCCAGCTCCCGCAACCTTGGCCCGAACACTGAAGCTTTCTTT.

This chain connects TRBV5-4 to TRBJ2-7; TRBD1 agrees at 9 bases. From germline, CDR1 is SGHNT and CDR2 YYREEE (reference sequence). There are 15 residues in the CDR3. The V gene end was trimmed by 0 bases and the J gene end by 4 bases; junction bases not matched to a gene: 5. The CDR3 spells CASSLDSGTGYEQYF. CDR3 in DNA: TGTGCCAGCAGCTTGGATTCCGGGACAGGGTACGAGCAGTACTTC.

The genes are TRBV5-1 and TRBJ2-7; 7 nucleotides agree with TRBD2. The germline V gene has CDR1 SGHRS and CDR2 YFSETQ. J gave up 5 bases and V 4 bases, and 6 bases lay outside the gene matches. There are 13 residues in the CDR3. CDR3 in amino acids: CASSPGGLHEQYF. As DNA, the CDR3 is TGCGCCAGCAGCCCGGGGGGTCTCCACGAGCAGTACTTC. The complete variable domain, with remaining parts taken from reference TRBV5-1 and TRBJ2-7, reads KAGVTQTPRYLIKTRGQQVTLSCSPISGHRSVSWYQQTPGQGLQFLFEYFSETQRNKGNFPGRFSGRQFSNSRSEMNVSTLELGDSALYLCASSPGGLHEQYFGPGTRLTVT.

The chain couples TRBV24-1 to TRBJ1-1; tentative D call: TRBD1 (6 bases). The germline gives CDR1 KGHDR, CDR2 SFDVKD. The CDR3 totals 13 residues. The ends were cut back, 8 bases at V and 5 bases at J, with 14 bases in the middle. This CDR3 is CATNGGGATEAFF. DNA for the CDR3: TGTGCCACCAACGGCGGGGGGGCGACTGAAGCTTTCTTT.

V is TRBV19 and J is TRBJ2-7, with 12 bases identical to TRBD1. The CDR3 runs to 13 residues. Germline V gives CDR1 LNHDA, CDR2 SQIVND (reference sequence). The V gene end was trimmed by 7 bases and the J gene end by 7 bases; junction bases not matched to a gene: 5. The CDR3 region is CASTGQGAWEQYF. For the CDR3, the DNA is TGTGCCAGTACGGGACAGGGGGCGTGGGAGCAGTACTTC.

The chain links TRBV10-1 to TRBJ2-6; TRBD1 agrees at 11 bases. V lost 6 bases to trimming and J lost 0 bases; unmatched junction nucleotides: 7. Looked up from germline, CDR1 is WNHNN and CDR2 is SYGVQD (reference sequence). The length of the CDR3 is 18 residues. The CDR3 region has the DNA TGCGCCAGCAGCCTCGGACAGGGGGCGACCTCTGGGGCCAACGTCCTGACTTTC. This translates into CASSLGQGATSGANVLTF.

CDR3 protein: CASGRGRGTGELFF. The CDR3 DNA reads as TGTGCCAGCGGGAGGGGGCGAGGCACCGGGGAGCTGTTTTTT. The V call is TRBV19, the J call TRBJ2-2; TRBD2 might be the D (8 bases). The germline CDR1 and CDR2 sequences are LNHDA and SQIVND (reference sequence). The CDR3 is made up of 14 amino acids. The V end lost 9 bases, the J end lost 4 bases, and 15 bases lay between the germline ends. The variable domain in full, with the rest retrieved from reference TRBV19 and TRBJ2-2, is DGGITQSPKYLFRKEGQNVTLSCEQNLNHDAMYWYRQDPGQGLRLIYYSQIVNDFQKGDIAEGYSVSREKKESFPLTVTSAQKNPTAFYLCASGRGRGTGELFFGEGSRLTVL.

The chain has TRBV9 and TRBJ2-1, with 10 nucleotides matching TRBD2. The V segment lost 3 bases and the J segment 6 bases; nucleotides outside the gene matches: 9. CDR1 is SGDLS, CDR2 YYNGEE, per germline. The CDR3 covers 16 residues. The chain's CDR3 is CASSGERGGPGNEQFF. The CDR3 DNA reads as TGTGCCAGCAGCGGAGAGCGGGGGGGCCCTGGCAATGAGCAGTTCTTC.

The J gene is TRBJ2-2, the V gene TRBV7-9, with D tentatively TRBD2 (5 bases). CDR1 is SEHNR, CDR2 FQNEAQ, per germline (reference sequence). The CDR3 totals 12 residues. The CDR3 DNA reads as TGTGGAGCGGCGGTTAACACCGGGGAGCTGTTTTTT. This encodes CGAAVNTGELFF.

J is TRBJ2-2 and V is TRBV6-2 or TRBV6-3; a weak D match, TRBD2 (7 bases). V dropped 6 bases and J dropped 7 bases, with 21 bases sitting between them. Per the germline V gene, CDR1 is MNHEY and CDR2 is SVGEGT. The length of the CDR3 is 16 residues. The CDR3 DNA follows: TGTGCCAGCAGCCGAGCGCTGGGGGGGGCCGGCGGGGAGCTGTTTTTT. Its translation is CASSRALGGAGGELFF.

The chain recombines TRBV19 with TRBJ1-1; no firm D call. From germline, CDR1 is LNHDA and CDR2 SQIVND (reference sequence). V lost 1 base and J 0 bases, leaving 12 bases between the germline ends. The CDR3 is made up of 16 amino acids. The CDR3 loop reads CASSIGAGLLNTEAFF. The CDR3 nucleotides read TGTGCCAGTAGTATAGGGGCAGGACTACTGAACACTGAAGCTTTCTTT.

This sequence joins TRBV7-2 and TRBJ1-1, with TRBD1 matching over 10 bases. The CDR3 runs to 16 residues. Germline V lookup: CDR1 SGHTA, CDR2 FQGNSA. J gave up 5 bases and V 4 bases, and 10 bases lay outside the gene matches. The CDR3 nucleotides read TGTGCCAGCAGCTACCGACAGGGGGCGGGTCGGACTGAAGCTTTCTTT. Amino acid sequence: CASSYRQGAGRTEAFF.

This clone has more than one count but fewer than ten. This CDR3 reads CASKPGGKGNQPQHF. CDR3 bases: TGTGCCAGCAAACCAGGGGGGAAGGGCAATCAGCCCCAGCATTTT. The genes are TRBV27 and TRBJ1-5, with 7 positions matching TRBD1. CDR3 length: 15 residues. Germline V gene lookup returns CDR1 MNHEY and CDR2 SMNVEV (reference sequence). With 7 bases clipped from V and 2 bases from J, the junction kept 8 bases outside the gene matches.

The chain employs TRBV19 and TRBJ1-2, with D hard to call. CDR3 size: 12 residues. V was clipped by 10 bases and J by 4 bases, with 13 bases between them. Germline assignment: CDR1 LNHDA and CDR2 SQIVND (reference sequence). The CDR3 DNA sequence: TGTGCCACCGGTGAGGGAGCCTATGGCTACACCTTC. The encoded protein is CATGEGAYGYTF.

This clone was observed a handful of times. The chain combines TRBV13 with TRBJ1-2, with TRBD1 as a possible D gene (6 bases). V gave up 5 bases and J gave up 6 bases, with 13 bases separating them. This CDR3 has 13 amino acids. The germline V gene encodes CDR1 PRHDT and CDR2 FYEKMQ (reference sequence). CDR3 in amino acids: CASSGGRDDGYTF. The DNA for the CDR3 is TGTGCCAGCAGCGGGGGCAGGGACGATGGCTACACCTTC.

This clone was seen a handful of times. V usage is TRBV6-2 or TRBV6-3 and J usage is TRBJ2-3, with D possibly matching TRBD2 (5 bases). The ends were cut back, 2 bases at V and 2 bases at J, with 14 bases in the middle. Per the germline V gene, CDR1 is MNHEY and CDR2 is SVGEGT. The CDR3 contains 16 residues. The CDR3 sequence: CASSYPHGVLTDTQYF. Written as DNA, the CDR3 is TGTGCCAGCAGTTACCCCCACGGGGTACTCACAGATACGCAGTATTTT.

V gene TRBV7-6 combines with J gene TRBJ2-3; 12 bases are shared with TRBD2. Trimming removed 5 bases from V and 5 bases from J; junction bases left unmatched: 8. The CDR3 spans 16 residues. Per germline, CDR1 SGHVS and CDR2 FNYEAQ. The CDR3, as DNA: TGTGCCAGCAGCCATAGGACTAGCGGGGCTCTAGATACGCAGTATTTT. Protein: CASSHRTSGALDTQYF.

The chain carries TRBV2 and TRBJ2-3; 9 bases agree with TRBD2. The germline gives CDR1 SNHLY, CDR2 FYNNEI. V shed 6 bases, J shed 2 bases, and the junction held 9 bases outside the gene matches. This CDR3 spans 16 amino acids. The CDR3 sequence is CASSSGQRGATDTQYF. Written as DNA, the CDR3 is TGTGCCAGCAGCTCCGGACAGCGGGGGGCCACAGATACGCAGTATTTT. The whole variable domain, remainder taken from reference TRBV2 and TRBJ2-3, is EPEVTQTPSHQVTQMGQEVILRCVPISNHLYFYWYRQILGQKVEFLVSFYNNEISEKSEIFDDQFSVERPDGSNFTLKIRSTKLEDSAMYFCASSSGQRGATDTQYFGPGTRLTVL.

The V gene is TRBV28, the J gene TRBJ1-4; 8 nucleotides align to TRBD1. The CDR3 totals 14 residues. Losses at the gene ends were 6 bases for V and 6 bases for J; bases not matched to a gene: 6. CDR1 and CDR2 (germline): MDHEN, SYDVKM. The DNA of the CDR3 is TGTGCCAGCAGCCTCTCACAGGGGGATGAAAAACTGTTTTTT. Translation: CASSLSQGDEKLFF.

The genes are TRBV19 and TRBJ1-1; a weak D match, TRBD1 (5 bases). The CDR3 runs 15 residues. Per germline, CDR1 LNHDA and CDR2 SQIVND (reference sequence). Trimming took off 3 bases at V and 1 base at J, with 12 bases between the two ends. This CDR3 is CASSINQGANTEAFF. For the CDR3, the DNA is TGTGCCAGTAGTATTAACCAGGGCGCGAACACTGAAGCTTTCTTT.

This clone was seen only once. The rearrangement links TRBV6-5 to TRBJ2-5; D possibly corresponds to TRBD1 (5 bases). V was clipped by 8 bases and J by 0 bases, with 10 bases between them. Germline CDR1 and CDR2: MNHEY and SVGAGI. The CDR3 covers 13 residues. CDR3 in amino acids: CASRRVNQETQYF. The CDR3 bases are TGTGCCAGCCGCAGGGTAAACCAAGAGACCCAGTACTTC.

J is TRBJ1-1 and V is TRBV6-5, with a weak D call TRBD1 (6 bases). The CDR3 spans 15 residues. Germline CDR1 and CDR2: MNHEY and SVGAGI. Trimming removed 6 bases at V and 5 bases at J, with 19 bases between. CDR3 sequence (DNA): TGTGCCAGCAGGCAAAGGGGGGGAATGTGGACTGAAGCTTTCTTT. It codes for CASRQRGGMWTEAFF.

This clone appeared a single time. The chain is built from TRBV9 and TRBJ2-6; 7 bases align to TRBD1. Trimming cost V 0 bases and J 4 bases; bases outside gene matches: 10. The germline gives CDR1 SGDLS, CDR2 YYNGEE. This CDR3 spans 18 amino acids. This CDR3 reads CASSVERTGSAGANVLTF. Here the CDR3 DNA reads TGTGCCAGCAGCGTAGAGCGGACAGGATCCGCCGGGGCCAACGTCCTGACTTTC.

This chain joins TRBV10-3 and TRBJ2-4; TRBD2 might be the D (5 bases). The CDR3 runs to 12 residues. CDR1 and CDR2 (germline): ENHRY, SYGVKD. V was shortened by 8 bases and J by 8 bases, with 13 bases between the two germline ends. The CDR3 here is CAIGRGEDIQYF. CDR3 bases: TGTGCCATCGGTCGGGGTGAGGACATTCAGTACTTC.

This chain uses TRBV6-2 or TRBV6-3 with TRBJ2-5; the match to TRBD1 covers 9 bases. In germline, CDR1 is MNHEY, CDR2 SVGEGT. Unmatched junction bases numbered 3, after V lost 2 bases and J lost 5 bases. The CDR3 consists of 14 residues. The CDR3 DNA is TGTGCCAGCAGTTACGGAGGGACAGGGGAGACCCAGTACTTC. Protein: CASSYGGTGETQYF.

The CDR3 spells CASSPQAREHGYTF. DNA for the CDR3: TGCGCCAGCAGCCCTCAGGCGCGGGAGCATGGCTACACCTTC. The chain combines TRBV4-1 with TRBJ1-2; D remains ambiguous. CDR3 length: 14 residues. V lost 4 bases, J lost 6 bases, and 15 bases lay in between. Per germline, CDR1 MGHRA and CDR2 YSYEKL.

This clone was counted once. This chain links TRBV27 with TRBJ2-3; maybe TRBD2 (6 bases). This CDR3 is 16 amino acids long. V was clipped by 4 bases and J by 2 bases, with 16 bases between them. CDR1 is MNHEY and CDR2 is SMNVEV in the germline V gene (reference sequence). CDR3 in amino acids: CASSSTSSSHTDTQYF. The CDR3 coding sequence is TGTGCCAGCAGTTCAACTAGCAGCAGCCACACAGATACGCAGTATTTT.